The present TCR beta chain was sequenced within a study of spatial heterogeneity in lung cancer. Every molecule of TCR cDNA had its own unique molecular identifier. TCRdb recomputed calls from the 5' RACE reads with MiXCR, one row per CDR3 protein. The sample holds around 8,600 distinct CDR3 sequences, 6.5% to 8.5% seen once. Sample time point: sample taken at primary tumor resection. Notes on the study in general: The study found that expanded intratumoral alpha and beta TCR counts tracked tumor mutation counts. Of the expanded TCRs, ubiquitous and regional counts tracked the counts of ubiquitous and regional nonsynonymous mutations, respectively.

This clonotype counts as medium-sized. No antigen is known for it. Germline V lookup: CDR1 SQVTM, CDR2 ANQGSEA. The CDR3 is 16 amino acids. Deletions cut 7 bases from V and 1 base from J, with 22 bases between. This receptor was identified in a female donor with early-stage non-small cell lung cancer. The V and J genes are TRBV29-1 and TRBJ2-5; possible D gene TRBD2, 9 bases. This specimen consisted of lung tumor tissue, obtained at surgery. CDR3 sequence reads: CSGQGATSGSQETQYF. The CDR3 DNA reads TGCAGCGGTCAGGGGGCGACTAGCGGAAGCCAAGAGACCCAGTACTTC.